The rows below give T cell receptor beta chains drawn from one sample of a study of blood T cell repertoires in COVID-19. The data were produced by immunoSEQ multiplex PCR, yet TCRdb's version contains in-frame clones alone and is incomplete. The table has about 110,000 clones, roughly 84% seen once; the top ten hold roughly 1.5%. Specimen: peripheral blood. The receptors were gathered from a man between 40 and 49 years old with acute or convalescent COVID-19. Both conserved end residues are part of each CDR3. Each record gives: J gene, D gene, V gene, clone size, CDR3 protein, CDR3 DNA. D genes are given only for firm matches. Only part of the rows carry a size: once, few, many, or a class if the clone is expanded.

>TRBJ1-2|NA|TRBV6-5|once
CASSRDGGNYGYTF
TGTGCCAGCAGTCGGGACGGGGGTAACTATGGCTACACCTTC
>TRBJ1-2|NA|TRBV7-9|NA
CASSLTTANYGYTF
TGTGCCAGCAGCTTGACGACAGCTAACTATGGCTACACCTTC
>TRBJ2-7|NA|TRBV29-1|NA
CSVEVPISYEQYF
TGCAGCGTTGAAGTGCCTATTTCCTACGAGCAGTACTTC
>TRBJ2-3|NA|TRBV27|NA
CASSLQVAADTQYF
TGTGCCAGCAGTTTACAAGTAGCTGCAGATACGCAGTATTTT
>TRBJ1-5|NA|TRBV2|NA
CASSPQGISNQPQHF
TGTGCCAGCAGTCCACAGGGAATTAGCAATCAGCCCCAGCATTTT
>TRBJ2-3|NA|TRBV2|NA
CASSDPGVALITDTQYF
TGTGCCAGCAGTGACCCTGGGGTAGCGTTGATCACAGATACGCAGTATTTT
>TRBJ2-1|TRBD2|TRBV5-6|NA
CASSLTSGSSYNEQFF
TGTGCCAGCAGCCTAACTAGCGGGAGCTCCTACAATGAGCAGTTCTTC
>TRBJ2-5|TRBD1|TRBV7-2|NA
CASSSNRGQETQYF
TGTGCCAGCAGTTCGAACAGGGGACAAGAGACCCAGTACTTC
>TRBJ1-1|NA|TRBV21-1|NA
CASSKSPSSPRTPEAFF
TGTGCCAGCAGCAAGAGCCCGAGCTCACCCCGTACCCCTGAAGCTTTCTTT
>TRBJ2-2|NA|TRBV9|NA
CASSVGHGNTGELFF
TGTGCCAGCAGCGTAGGACATGGGAACACCGGGGAGCTGTTTTTT
>TRBJ2-7|TRBD2|TRBV28|NA
CASWGLAGGHYEQYF
TGTGCCAGCTGGGGACTAGCGGGAGGGCACTACGAGCAGTACTTC
>TRBJ2-1|TRBD2|TRBV7-8|NA
CASSSEAGGPNEQFF
TGTGCCAGCAGCTCCGAAGCGGGAGGGCCAAATGAGCAGTTCTTC
>TRBJ2-1|NA|TRBV5-8|once
CASSRGRINEQFF
TGTGCCAGCAGCAGGGGAAGGATAAATGAGCAGTTCTTC
>TRBJ2-1|TRBD2|TRBV18|NA
CASSSTVLAGQFF
TGTGCCAGCTCATCCACGGTGCTAGCGGGGCAGTTCTTC
>TRBJ2-5|NA|TRBV13|NA
CASRTPGEETQYF
TGTGCCAGTCGAACGCCAGGGGAAGAGACCCAGTACTTC
>TRBJ2-3|NA|TRBV7-3|NA
CASSLSGTDTQYF
TGTGCCAGCAGCTTATCGGGCACAGATACGCAGTATTTT
>TRBJ1-1|TRBD1|TRBV7-2|NA
CASSLEAGTGIVGEAFF
TGTGCCAGCAGCTTGGAAGCCGGGACAGGGATTGTAGGTGAAGCTTTCTTT
>TRBJ1-1|NA|TRBV28|NA
CASSLPGNTEAFF
TGTGCCAGCAGTCTTCCAGGGAACACTGAAGCTTTCTTT
>TRBJ2-3|TRBD2|TRBV11-3|NA
CASSSILADREDTQYF
TGTGCCAGCAGCTCCATTCTAGCGGACCGAGAGGATACGCAGTATTTT
>TRBJ2-1|NA|TRBV6-1|NA
CASSERGSSYNEQFF
TGTGCCAGCAGTGAACGAGGAAGCTCCTACAATGAGCAGTTCTTC
>TRBJ1-5|TRBD1|TRBV12-5|NA
CASGAGQANSNQPQHF
TGTGCTAGTGGAGCAGGACAGGCAAATAGCAATCAGCCCCAGCATTTT
>TRBJ2-7|NA|TRBV19|NA
CASSIGSGRTYEQYF
TGTGCCAGTAGTATCGGGTCAGGACGGACATACGAGCAGTACTTC
>TRBJ2-5|NA|TRBV5-1|NA
CASNLRGETQYF
TGCGCCAGCAACCTTAGGGGGGAGACCCAGTACTTC
>TRBJ1-6|NA|TRBV18|NA
CASSLQADSNSPLHF
TGTGCCAGCTCACTACAGGCCGACAGTAATTCACCCCTCCACTTT
>TRBJ1-6|TRBD1|TRBV5-6|once
CASSLVDRRNSPLHF
TGTGCCAGCAGCTTGGTGGACAGGCGGAATTCACCCCTCCACTTT
>TRBJ1-6|NA|TRBV19|NA
CASSPPGNDSPLHF
TGTGCCAGTAGTCCCCCGGGGAACGATTCACCCCTCCACTTT
>TRBJ1-4|NA|TRBV12-3/TRBV12-4|NA
CASTLLGEKLFF
TGTGCCAGCACCCTTCTTGGCGAAAAACTGTTTTTT
>TRBJ2-7|NA|TRBV3-1/TRBV3-2|NA
CASSLRDFGSGEQYF
TGTGCCAGCAGCCTCCGGGACTTCGGTTCTGGAGAGCAGTACTTC
>TRBJ2-4|TRBD1|TRBV15|NA
CATSRDSRTGGGGAKNIQYF
TGTGCCACCAGCAGAGATAGTAGGACAGGGGGCGGCGGAGCCAAAAACATTCAGTACTTC
>TRBJ1-6|NA|TRBV6-2/TRBV6-3|once
CASSLISSYNSPLHF
TGTGCCAGCAGTTTGATTAGCTCCTATAATTCACCCCTCCACTTT
>TRBJ2-7|TRBD1|TRBV10-3|NA
CAISATGTGNEQYF
TGTGCCATCAGCGCTACCGGGACAGGGAACGAGCAGTACTTC
>TRBJ1-6|NA|TRBV27|NA
CASSIGQTLYSPLHF
TGTGCCAGCAGTATAGGACAGACTCTGTATTCACCCCTCCACTTT
>TRBJ2-3|TRBD2|TRBV3-1/TRBV3-2|NA
CASSQAPLAGGLIEQYF
TGTGCCAGCAGCCAAGCCCCCCTAGCGGGAGGGTTGATAGAGCAGTATTTT
>TRBJ2-1|TRBD1|TRBV11-2|NA
CASSLTGGSRNEQFF
TGTGCCAGCAGCCTAACAGGGGGTAGCAGAAATGAGCAGTTCTTC
>TRBJ2-5|TRBD2|TRBV2|NA
CASSGGPRGRGETQYF
TGTGCCAGCAGTGGAGGCCCCCGCGGGAGGGGGGAGACCCAGTACTTC
>TRBJ2-7|NA|TRBV10-3|once
CAIGAALEYEQYF
TGTGCCATCGGGGCGGCGCTTGAATACGAGCAGTACTTC
>TRBJ2-7|TRBD2|TRBV7-2|NA
CASDGGAVHEQYF
TGTGCCAGCGACGGGGGGGCCGTCCACGAGCAGTACTTC
>TRBJ1-4|TRBD1|TRBV4-2|NA
CASSLGQGNEKLFF
TGTGCCAGCAGCCTAGGACAGGGTAATGAAAAACTGTTTTTT
>TRBJ2-1|TRBD2|TRBV19|NA
CASSKLAGGHNEQFF
TGTGCCAGTAGTAAACTAGCGGGGGGTCACAATGAGCAGTTCTTC
>TRBJ1-1|NA|TRBV5-1|NA
CASSFQTGTEAFF
TGCGCCAGCAGCTTTCAAACAGGGACTGAAGCTTTCTTT
>TRBJ1-2|NA|TRBV5-8|NA
CASSLGGQSLGTF
TGTGCCAGCAGCTTGGGAGGCCAGTCGCTGGGTACCTTC
>TRBJ2-3|NA|TRBV4-2|NA
CASSQDLAGGQDTQYF
TGTGCCAGCAGCCAAGATTTGGCGGGGGGACAGGATACGCAGTATTTT
>TRBJ2-3|NA|TRBV7-2|NA
CASSLAIRGNTQYF
TGTGCCAGCAGCCTCGCTATTCGGGGAAATACGCAGTATTTT
>TRBJ1-1|TRBD1|TRBV14|NA
CASSQDPTGDKEAFF
TGTGCCAGCAGCCAAGATCCGACAGGGGATAAGGAAGCTTTCTTT
>TRBJ1-2|TRBD1|TRBV6-5|NA
CASHDETGGFGYTF
TGTGCCAGCCATGATGAGACAGGGGGCTTTGGCTACACCTTC
>TRBJ2-3|TRBD2|TRBV7-2|NA
CASSLGGGYTSTDTQYF
TGTGCCAGCAGCTTAGGGGGGGGGTATACTAGCACAGATACGCAGTATTTT
>TRBJ1-4|TRBD1|TRBV27|NA
CASSSGQNEKLFF
TGTGCCAGCAGTTCGGGACAGAATGAAAAACTGTTTTTT
>TRBJ2-4|TRBD1|TRBV7-8|NA
CASSLYKDRGDIQYF
TGTGCCAGCAGCCTCTATAAAGACAGGGGAGACATTCAGTACTTC
>TRBJ2-7|NA|TRBV7-2|NA
CASSLVAAKYEQYF
TGTGCCAGCAGCTTAGTAGCGGCGAAATACGAGCAGTACTTC
>TRBJ2-1|NA|TRBV20-1|NA
CSASKWLASWDEQFF
TGCAGTGCTAGTAAGTGGCTAGCTTCTTGGGATGAGCAGTTCTTC
>TRBJ2-7|NA|TRBV3-1/TRBV3-2|few
CASSQGTGKLFFSYEQYF
TGTGCCAGCAGCCAAGGAACAGGGAAGCTATTTTTCTCCTACGAGCAGTACTTC
>TRBJ2-1|NA|TRBV5-1|NA
CASSTPGAGNNEQFF
TGCGCCAGCAGCACCCCTGGGGCAGGGAACAATGAGCAGTTCTTC
>TRBJ1-2|TRBD1|TRBV6-1|NA
CASSEPRRPGTGNGYTF
TGTGCCAGCAGTGAACCGCGCCGCCCCGGGACAGGGAATGGCTACACCTTC
>TRBJ2-7|TRBD1|TRBV19|NA
CASSIMVGSGQGNEQYF
TGTGCCAGTAGTATAATGGTCGGTTCGGGACAGGGGAACGAGCAGTACTTC
>TRBJ1-6|NA|TRBV9|NA
CASSADSYSPLHF
TGTGCCAGCAGCGCGGACTCATATTCACCCCTCCACTTT